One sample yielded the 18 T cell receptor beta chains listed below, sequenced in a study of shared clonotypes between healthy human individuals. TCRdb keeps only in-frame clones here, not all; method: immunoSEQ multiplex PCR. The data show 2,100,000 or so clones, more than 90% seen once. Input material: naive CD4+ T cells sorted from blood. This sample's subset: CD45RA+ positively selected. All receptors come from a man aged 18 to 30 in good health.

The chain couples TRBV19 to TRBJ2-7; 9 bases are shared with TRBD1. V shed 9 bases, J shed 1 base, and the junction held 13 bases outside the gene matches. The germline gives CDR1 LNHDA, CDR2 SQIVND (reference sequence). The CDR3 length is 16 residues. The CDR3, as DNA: TGTGCCAGCGCCCCCACCGGGACAGGGTGGTCCTACGAGCAGTACTTC. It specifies CASAPTGTGWSYEQYF.

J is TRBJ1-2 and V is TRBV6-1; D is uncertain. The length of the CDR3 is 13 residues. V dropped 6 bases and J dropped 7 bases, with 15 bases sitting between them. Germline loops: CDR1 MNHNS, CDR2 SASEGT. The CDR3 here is CASSLSFERGYTF. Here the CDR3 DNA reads TGTGCCAGCAGCCTAAGTTTCGAACGTGGCTACACCTTC.

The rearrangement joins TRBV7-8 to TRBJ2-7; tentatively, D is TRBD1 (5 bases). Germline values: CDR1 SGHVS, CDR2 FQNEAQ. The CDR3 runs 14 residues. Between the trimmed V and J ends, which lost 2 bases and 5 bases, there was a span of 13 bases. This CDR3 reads CASSLLSGHHEQYF. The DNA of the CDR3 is TGTGCCAGCAGCTTATTATCAGGGCACCACGAGCAGTACTTC.

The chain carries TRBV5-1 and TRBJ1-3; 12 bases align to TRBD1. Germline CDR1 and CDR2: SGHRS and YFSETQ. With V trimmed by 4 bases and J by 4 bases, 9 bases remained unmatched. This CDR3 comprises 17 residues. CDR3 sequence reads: CASSVLGQGASGNTIYF. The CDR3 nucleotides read TGCGCCAGCAGCGTGCTGGGACAGGGGGCGAGCGGAAACACCATATATTTT.

This chain's CDR3 is CASSQDYQTDTQYF. CDR3 nucleotides: TGCGCCAGCAGCCAAGATTATCAGACAGATACGCAGTATTTT. The V gene is TRBV4-3, the J gene TRBJ2-3; no definite D call. Per germline, CDR1 LGHNA and CDR2 YSLEER. V lost 0 bases to trimming and J lost 3 bases, with 7 bases between them. This CDR3 region has 14 residues.

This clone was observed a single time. As DNA, the CDR3 is TGTGCCAGCAGTGTAGACAGGGCCTACAATGAGCAGTTCTTC. Translated, it gives CASSVDRAYNEQFF. This chain uses TRBV25-1 with TRBJ2-1; the match to TRBD1 covers 7 bases. The junction had 2 bases not matched to a gene; V was cut back by 4 bases and J by 2 bases. The CDR3 is made up of 14 amino acids. From germline, CDR1 is MGHDK and CDR2 SYGVNS.

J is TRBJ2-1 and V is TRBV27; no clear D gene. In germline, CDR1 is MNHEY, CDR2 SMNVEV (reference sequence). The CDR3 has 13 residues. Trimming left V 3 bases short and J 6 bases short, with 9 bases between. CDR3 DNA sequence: TGTGCCAGCAGTTTTAGGAGCGCCAATGAGCAGTTCTTC. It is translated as CASSFRSANEQFF.

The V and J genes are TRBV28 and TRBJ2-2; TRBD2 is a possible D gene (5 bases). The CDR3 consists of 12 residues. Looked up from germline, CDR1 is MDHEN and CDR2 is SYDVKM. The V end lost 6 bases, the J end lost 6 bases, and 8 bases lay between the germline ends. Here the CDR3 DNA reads TGTGCCAGCAGGAGGGTCCCCGGGGAGCTGTTTTTT. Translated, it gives CASRRVPGELFF.

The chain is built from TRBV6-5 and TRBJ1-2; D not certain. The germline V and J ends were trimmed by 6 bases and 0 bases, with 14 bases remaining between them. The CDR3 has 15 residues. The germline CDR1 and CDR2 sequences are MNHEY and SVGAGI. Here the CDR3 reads CASSPERVSNYGYTF. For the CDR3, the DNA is TGTGCCAGCAGCCCCGAGAGGGTCTCTAACTATGGCTACACCTTC.

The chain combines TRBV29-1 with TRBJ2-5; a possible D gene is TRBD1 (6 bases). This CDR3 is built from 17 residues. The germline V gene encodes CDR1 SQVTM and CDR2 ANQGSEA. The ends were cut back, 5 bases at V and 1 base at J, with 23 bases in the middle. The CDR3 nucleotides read TGCAGCGTTTTCGGGGTACCGGACAGCTCGTTCCAAGAGACCCAGTACTTC. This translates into CSVFGVPDSSFQETQYF.

DNA for the CDR3: TGTGCCTGGAGTCCTTTGCGCTCTGGGGCCAACGTCCTGACTTTC. Protein: CAWSPLRSGANVLTF. The rearrangement uses TRBV30 and TRBJ2-6; D gene uncertain. This CDR3 comprises 15 residues. Germline assignment: CDR1 GTSNPN and CDR2 SVGIG (reference sequence). Trimming cost V 2 bases and J 0 bases, with 8 bases left between them.

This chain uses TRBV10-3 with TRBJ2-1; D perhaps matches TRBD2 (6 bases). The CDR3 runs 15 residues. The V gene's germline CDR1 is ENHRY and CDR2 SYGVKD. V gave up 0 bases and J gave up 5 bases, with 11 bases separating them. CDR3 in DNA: TGTGCCATCAGTGAGTCCTTTAGCGGAAACAATGAGCAGTTCTTC. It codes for CAISESFSGNNEQFF.

CDR3 region: CASSPSRDGPNTEAFF. For the CDR3, the DNA is TGTGCCAGTAGTCCGTCCCGGGACGGCCCGAACACTGAAGCTTTCTTT. V is TRBV19 and J is TRBJ1-1; D is perhaps TRBD1 (5 bases). V dropped 5 bases and J dropped 1 base, with 17 bases sitting between them. CDR3 size: 16 residues. Germline assignment: CDR1 LNHDA and CDR2 SQIVND (reference sequence).

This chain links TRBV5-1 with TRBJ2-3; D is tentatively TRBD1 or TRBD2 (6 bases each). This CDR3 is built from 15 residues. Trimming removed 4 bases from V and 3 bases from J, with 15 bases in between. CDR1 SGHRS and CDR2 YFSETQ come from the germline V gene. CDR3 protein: CASSVAPGATDTQYF. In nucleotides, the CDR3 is TGCGCCAGCAGCGTTGCACCGGGGGCTACAGATACGCAGTATTTT.

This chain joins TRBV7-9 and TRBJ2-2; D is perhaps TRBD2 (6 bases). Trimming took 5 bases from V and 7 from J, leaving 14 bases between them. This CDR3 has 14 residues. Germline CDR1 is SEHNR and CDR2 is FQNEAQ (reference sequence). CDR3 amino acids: CASSPREFVGELFF. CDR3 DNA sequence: TGTGCCAGCAGCCCTCGGGAGTTCGTCGGGGAGCTGTTTTTT. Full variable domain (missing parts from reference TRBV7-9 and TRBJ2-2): DTGVSQNPRHKITKRGQNVTFRCDPISEHNRLYWYRQTLGQGPEFLTYFQNEAQLEKSRLLSDRFSAERPKGSFSTLEIQRTEQGDSAMYLCASSPREFVGELFFGEGSRLTVL.

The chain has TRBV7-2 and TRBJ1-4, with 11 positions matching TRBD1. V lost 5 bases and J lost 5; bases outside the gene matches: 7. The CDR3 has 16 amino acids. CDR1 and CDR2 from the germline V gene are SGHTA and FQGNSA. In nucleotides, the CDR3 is TGTGCCAGCAGCCTCGGACAGGGGGCGATGAATGAAAAACTGTTTTTT. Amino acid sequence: CASSLGQGAMNEKLFF.

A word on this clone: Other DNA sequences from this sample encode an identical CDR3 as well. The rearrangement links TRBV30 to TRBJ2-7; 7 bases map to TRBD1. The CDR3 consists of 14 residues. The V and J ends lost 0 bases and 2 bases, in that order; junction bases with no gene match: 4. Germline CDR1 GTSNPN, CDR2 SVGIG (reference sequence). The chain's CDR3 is CAWSVGQGAYEQYF. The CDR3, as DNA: TGTGCCTGGAGTGTAGGGCAGGGGGCCTACGAGCAGTACTTC.

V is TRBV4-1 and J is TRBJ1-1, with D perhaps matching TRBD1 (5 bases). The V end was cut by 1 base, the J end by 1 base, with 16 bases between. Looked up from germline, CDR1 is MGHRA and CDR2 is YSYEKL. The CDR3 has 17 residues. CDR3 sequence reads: CASSQVWGDLANTEAFF. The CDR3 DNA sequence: TGCGCCAGCAGCCAAGTTTGGGGGGACCTCGCGAACACTGAAGCTTTCTTT.